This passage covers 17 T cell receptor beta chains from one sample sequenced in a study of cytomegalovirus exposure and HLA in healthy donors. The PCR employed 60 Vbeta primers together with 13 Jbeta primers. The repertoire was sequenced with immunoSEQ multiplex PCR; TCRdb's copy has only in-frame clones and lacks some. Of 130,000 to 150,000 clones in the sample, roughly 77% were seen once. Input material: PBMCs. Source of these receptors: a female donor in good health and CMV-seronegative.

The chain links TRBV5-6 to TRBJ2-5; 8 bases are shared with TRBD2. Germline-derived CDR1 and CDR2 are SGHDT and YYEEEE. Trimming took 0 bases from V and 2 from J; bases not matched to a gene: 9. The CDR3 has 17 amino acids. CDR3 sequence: CASSLVRAGAPQETQYF. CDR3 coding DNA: TGTGCCAGCAGCTTGGTCCGAGCGGGAGCCCCACAAGAGACCCAGTACTTC.

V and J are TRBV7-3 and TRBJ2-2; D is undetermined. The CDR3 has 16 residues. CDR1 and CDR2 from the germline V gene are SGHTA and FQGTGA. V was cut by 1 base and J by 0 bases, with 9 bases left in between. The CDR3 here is CASSLSIPANTGELFF. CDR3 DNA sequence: TGTGCCAGCAGCTTAAGCATCCCGGCGAACACCGGGGAGCTGTTTTTT.

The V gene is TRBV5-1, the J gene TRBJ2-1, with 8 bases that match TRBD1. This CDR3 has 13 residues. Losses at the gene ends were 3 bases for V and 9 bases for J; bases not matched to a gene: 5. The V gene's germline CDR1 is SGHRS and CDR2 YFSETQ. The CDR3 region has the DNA TGCGCCAGCAGCTCCCACAGGGGGTCTGAGCAGTTCTTC. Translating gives CASSSHRGSEQFF.

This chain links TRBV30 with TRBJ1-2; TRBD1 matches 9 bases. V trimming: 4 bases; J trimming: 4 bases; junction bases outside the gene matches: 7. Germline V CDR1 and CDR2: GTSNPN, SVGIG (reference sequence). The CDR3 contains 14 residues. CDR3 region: CAWIRTGVFYGYTF. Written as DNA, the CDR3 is TGTGCCTGGATACGGACAGGGGTTTTCTATGGCTACACCTTC.

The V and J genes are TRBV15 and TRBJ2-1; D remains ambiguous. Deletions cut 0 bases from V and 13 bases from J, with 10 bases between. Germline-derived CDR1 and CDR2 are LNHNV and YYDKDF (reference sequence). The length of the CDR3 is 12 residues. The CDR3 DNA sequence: TGTGCCACCAGCAGAGATCGGCGACAACAGTTCTTC. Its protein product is CATSRDRRQQFF.

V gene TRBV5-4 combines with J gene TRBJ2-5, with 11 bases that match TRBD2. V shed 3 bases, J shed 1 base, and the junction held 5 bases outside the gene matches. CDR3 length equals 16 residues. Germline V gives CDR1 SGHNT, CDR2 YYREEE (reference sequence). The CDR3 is CASSSMTSGTQETQYF. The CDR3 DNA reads TGTGCCAGCAGCTCTATGACTAGCGGGACCCAAGAGACCCAGTACTTC.

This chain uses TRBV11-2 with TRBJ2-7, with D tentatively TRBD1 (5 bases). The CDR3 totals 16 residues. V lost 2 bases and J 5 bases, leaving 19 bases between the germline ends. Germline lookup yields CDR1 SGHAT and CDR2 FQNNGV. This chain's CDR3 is CASSLLRGAGQHEQYF. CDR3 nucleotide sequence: TGTGCCAGCAGCTTATTACGCGGAGCAGGGCAACACGAGCAGTACTTC.

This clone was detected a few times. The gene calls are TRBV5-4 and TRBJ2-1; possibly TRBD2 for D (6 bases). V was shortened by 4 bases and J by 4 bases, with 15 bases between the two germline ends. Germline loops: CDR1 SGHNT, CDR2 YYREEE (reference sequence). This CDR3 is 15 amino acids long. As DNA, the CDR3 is TGTGCCAGCAGCCCGGAGGGGCCGGGGTACAATGAGCAGTTCTTC. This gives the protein CASSPEGPGYNEQFF. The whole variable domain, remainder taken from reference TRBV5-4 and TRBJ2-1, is ETGVTQSPTHLIKTRGQQVTLRCSSQSGHNTVSWYQQALGQGPQFIFQYYREEENGRGNFPPRFSGLQFPNYSSELNVNALELDDSALYLCASSPEGPGYNEQFFGPGTRLTVL.

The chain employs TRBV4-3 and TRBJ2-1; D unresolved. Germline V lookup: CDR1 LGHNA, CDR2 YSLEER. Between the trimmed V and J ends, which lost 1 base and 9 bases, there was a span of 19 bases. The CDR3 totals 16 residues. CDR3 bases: TGCGCCAGCAGCCAAGGAAGCGCCCTAAGATCCGGTGAGCAGTTCTTC. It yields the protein CASSQGSALRSGEQFF.

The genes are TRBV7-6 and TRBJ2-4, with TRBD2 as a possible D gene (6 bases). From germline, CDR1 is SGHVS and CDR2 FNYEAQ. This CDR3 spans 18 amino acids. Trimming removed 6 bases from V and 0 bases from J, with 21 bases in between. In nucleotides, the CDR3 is TGTGCCAGCAGTCAACGATCGGGACGGGGACTAGCCAAAAACATTCAGTACTTC. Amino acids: CASSQRSGRGLAKNIQYF.

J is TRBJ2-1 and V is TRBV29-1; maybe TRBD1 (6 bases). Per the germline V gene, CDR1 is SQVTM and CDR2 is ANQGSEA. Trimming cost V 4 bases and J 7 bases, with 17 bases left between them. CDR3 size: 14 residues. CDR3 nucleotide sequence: TGCAGCGTTGTACAGGGTGGGTTGGGAAATGAGCAGTTCTTC. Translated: CSVVQGGLGNEQFF.

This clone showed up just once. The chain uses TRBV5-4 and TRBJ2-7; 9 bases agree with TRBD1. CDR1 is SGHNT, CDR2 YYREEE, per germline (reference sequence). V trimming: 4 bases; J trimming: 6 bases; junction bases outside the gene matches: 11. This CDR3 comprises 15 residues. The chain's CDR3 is CASSATRGQGPEQYF. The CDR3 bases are TGTGCCAGCAGCGCCACTCGGGGACAGGGACCCGAGCAGTACTTC.

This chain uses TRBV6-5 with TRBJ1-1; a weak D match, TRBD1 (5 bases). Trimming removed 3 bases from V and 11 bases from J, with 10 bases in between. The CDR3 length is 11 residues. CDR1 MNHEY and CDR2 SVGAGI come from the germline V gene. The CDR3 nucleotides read TGTGCCAGCAGTTATGGAGGGGACGCTTTCTTT. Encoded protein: CASSYGGDAFF.

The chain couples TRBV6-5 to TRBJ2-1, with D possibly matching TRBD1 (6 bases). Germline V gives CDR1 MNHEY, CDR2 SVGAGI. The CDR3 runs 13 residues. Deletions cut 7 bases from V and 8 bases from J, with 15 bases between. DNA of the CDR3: TGTGCCAGCATATTCCAACAGGGCTATGAGCAGTTCTTC. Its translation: CASIFQQGYEQFF.

The CDR3 bases are TGCGCCAGCAGCTGGGGGGGAGTGGATGAGCAGTTCTTC. It encodes CASSWGGVDEQFF. The V gene is TRBV5-1, the J gene TRBJ2-1; 7 nucleotides line up with TRBD2. J was trimmed by 8 bases and V by 3 bases; bases with no gene match: 5. The CDR3 extends over 13 amino acids. Germline lookup yields CDR1 SGHRS and CDR2 YFSETQ.

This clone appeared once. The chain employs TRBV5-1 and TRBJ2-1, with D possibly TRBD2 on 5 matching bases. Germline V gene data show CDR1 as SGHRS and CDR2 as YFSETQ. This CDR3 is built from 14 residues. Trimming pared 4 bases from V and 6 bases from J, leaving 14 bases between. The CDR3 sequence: CASSVPSGFNEQFF. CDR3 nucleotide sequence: TGCGCCAGCAGCGTTCCAAGCGGTTTCAATGAGCAGTTCTTC.

The DNA of the CDR3 is TGCGCCAGCAGCCAGAGACAGGGTGTTGGTCAGCCCCAGCATTTT. Translation: CASSQRQGVGQPQHF. The rearrangement links TRBV4-1 to TRBJ1-5; 7 nucleotides align to TRBD1. This CDR3 spans 15 amino acids. Germline CDR1 reads MGHRA; CDR2 reads YSYEKL. The V and J ends lost 3 bases and 6 bases, in that order; junction bases with no gene match: 8.